Listed here is a single T cell receptor (beta chain). Its antigen is unknown. Among the patients, none had received any treatment before thyroid surgery. The data are from a study of metastatic and nonmetastatic thyroid tumors. Across the whole study: Samples came from malignant and benign thyroid patients, and repertoires were compared across blood and tumor or nodule tissue. General study points: In both blood and tumor samples, TCR beta diversity was reported significantly higher for malignant than benign nodules.

Original data processing: What underpinned the distant-metastasis classifier for papillary thyroid cancer was the set of CDR3 differences across clinicopathological groups. TCRdb reanalyzed the PCR reads with MiXCR. What appears here as the V and J calls and clone size reflects TCRdb's work, not the paper's. The table shows more than 10,000 clones, with 27% occurring only once. V trimming: 3 bases; J trimming: 4 bases; junction bases outside the gene matches: 9. Germline CDR1 is DFQATT and CDR2 is SNEGSKA (reference sequence). The CDR3 totals 15 residues. This clonotype was sampled from a female donor with papillary thyroid cancer or a benign thyroid nodule (not recorded which). Some clones in this sample may be carry-over from other donors' samples. The V and J genes are TRBV20-1 and TRBJ2-3; TRBD1 matches 8 bases. The sample was tumor tissue. CDR3 in DNA: TGCAGTGCTAGCGCGGGGACAGGAGGGGCAGATACGCAGTATTTT. Translating gives CSASAGTGGADTQYF.